These 19 T cell receptor beta chains share one sample of origin, sequenced in a study of T-cell memory formation after mild COVID-19. One entry per CDR3 protein results from TCRdb running MiXCR on the 5' RACE reads. The data contain over 350,000 distinct CDR3 sequences, roughly 26% of them seen just once; the ten biggest clones take up 8.5% to 10%. Sequenced: PBMCs or a T cell subset sorted from them (not recorded which). The source is an adult woman who had mild COVID-19 (a few samples of this study predate the infection). Cell type and time point are not known.

The chain has TRBV29-1 and TRBJ1-1, with 7 positions matching TRBD1. Per germline, CDR1 SQVTM and CDR2 ANQGSEA. This CDR3 spans 12 amino acids. The junction had 2 bases not matched to a gene; V was cut back by 6 bases and J by 1 base. DNA of the CDR3: TGCAGCGTCGGGACAGCGAACACTGAAGCTTTCTTT. Translating gives CSVGTANTEAFF.

V gene TRBV4-3 combines with J gene TRBJ2-7; 11 nucleotides match TRBD2. The germline V gene encodes CDR1 LGHNA and CDR2 YSLEER. There are 21 residues in the CDR3. V shed 4 bases, J shed 0 bases, and the junction held 20 bases outside the gene matches. The DNA of the CDR3 is TGCGCCAGCAGCCCCTGGCATAGGACTAGCGGGTACCTGGCGTCCTCCTACGAGCAGTACTTC. This encodes CASSPWHRTSGYLASSYEQYF.

The CDR3 is CASSLIRGGADYGYTF. In DNA, the CDR3 is TGTGCCAGCAGCTTAATTCGAGGGGGCGCCGACTATGGCTACACCTTC. The genes are TRBV7-9 and TRBJ1-2; TRBD1 matches 7 bases. This CDR3 is 16 amino acids long. V gave up 2 bases and J gave up 3 bases; unmatched junction bases: 9. Germline lookup yields CDR1 SEHNR and CDR2 FQNEAQ (reference sequence).

This clonotype was seen a handful of times. The V call is TRBV24-1, the J call TRBJ1-2; 8 bases line up with TRBD1. The CDR3 extends over 15 amino acids. Per germline, CDR1 KGHDR and CDR2 SFDVKD. J lost 3 bases, V lost 6 bases, and 8 bases had no gene match. The CDR3 loop reads CATSTATGVDYGYTF. As DNA, the CDR3 is TGTGCCACCAGTACAGCGACAGGGGTTGACTATGGCTACACCTTC.

This clonotype showed up just a few times. The J gene is TRBJ1-5, the V gene TRBV3-1, with D uncertain. This CDR3 has 14 residues. Germline assignment: CDR1 LGHDT and CDR2 YNNKEL (reference sequence). The V end was cut by 4 bases, the J end by 2 bases, with 9 bases between. For the CDR3, the DNA is TGTGCCAGCAGCCCGCTGAGCGGCAATCAGCCCCAGCATTTT. This encodes CASSPLSGNQPQHF.

The J gene is TRBJ2-7, the V gene TRBV20-1, with 10 bases identical to TRBD1. CDR3 length: 15 amino acids. Germline CDR1 and CDR2: DFQATT and SNEGSKA (reference sequence). The V gene end was trimmed by 4 bases and the J gene end by 2 bases; junction bases not matched to a gene: 8. The CDR3 sequence is CSAIPGDRGTYEQYF. DNA for the CDR3: TGCAGTGCTATACCCGGGGACAGGGGTACCTACGAGCAGTACTTC.

The J gene is TRBJ2-2, the V gene TRBV5-4, with TRBD2 identical over 9 bases. The germline V gene has CDR1 SGHNT and CDR2 YYREEE (reference sequence). The CDR3 has 17 amino acids. The ends lost 4 bases at V and 4 bases at J; junction bases unmatched: 11. The CDR3 sequence is CASSTLFAGGLTGELFF. The CDR3 DNA is TGTGCCAGCAGCACCCTCTTTGCGGGGGGGCTCACCGGGGAGCTGTTTTTT. Complete variable domain (other parts from reference TRBV5-4 and TRBJ2-2): ETGVTQSPTHLIKTRGQQVTLRCSSQSGHNTVSWYQQALGQGPQFIFQYYREEENGRGNFPPRFSGLQFPNYSSELNVNALELDDSALYLCASSTLFAGGLTGELFFGEGSRLTVL.

This clonotype was seen only a few times. The gene calls are TRBV7-9 and TRBJ2-1, with 7 bases fitting TRBD2. CDR1 is SEHNR and CDR2 is FQNEAQ in the germline V gene (reference sequence). CDR3 length equals 15 residues. V lost 8 bases to trimming and J lost 2 bases; unmatched junction nucleotides: 9. The CDR3 region is CASSPGGRAYNEQFF. The CDR3 DNA sequence: TGTGCCAGCTCACCCGGGGGGAGGGCCTACAATGAGCAGTTCTTC. Based on the CDR3 plus reference TRBV7-9 and TRBJ2-1, the full variable domain is DTGVSQNPRHKITKRGQNVTFRCDPISEHNRLYWYRQTLGQGPEFLTYFQNEAQLEKSRLLSDRFSAERPKGSFSTLEIQRTEQGDSAMYLCASSPGGRAYNEQFFGPGTRLTVL.

This clonotype was recorded many times. V is TRBV12-3 or TRBV12-4 and J is TRBJ2-7, with unresolved D. The V gene lost 3 bases and the J gene lost 3 bases, with 9 bases spanning the gap. This CDR3 region has 13 residues. CDR3 protein: CASSFGLFYEQYF. The CDR3 DNA follows: TGTGCCAGCAGTTTCGGTCTTTTCTACGAGCAGTACTTC.

The chain links TRBV7-6 to TRBJ2-7, with 7 bases fitting TRBD2. Trimming removed 2 bases from V and 4 bases from J; junction bases left unmatched: 8. Germline lookup yields CDR1 SGHVS and CDR2 FNYEAQ. This CDR3 spans 15 amino acids. The CDR3 loop is CASSLSSGHGYEQYF. CDR3 nucleotide sequence: TGTGCCAGCAGCTTAAGTAGCGGGCACGGGTACGAGCAGTACTTC. Variable domain in full (rest from reference TRBV7-6 and TRBJ2-7): GAGVSQSPRYKVTKRGQDVALRCDPISGHVSLYWYRQALGQGPEFLTYFNYEAQQDKSGLPNDRFSAERPEGSISTLTIQRTEQRDSAMYRCASSLSSGHGYEQYFGPGTRLTVT.

The V call is TRBV12-3 or TRBV12-4, the J call TRBJ1-1; D remains unclear. Between the trimmed V and J ends, which lost 5 bases and 0 bases, there was a span of 19 bases. This CDR3 comprises 17 residues. CDR3 residues: CASSPPPRGTMNTEAFF. The CDR3, as DNA: TGTGCCAGCAGTCCCCCCCCCCGGGGTACTATGAACACTGAAGCTTTCTTT.

The V gene is TRBV12-5, the J gene TRBJ2-2; D unclear. This CDR3 has 13 amino acids. CDR1 is LGHNT and CDR2 is FRNRAP in the germline V gene. Trimming stripped 5 bases from V and 6 bases from J, with 10 bases between. The CDR3 DNA reads TGTGCTAGTGGTCTTGACGGCCCCGGGGAGCTGTTTTTT. This translates into CASGLDGPGELFF.

The chain couples TRBV4-3 to TRBJ2-5, with D possibly called TRBD1 or TRBD2 (5 bases each). This CDR3 spans 15 amino acids. Trimming left V 1 base short and J 5 bases short, with 14 bases between. Germline CDR1 LGHNA, CDR2 YSLEER. The CDR3 here is CASSQGQGRGETQYF. CDR3 coding DNA: TGCGCCAGCAGCCAAGGGCAGGGACGGGGTGAGACCCAGTACTTC.

The chain couples TRBV19 to TRBJ2-3; D perhaps matches TRBD1 (5 bases). Per the germline V gene, CDR1 is LNHDA and CDR2 is SQIVND (reference sequence). The CDR3 loop spans 18 amino acids. The V gene lost 5 bases and the J gene lost 1 base, with 22 bases spanning the gap. Here the CDR3 DNA reads TGTGCCAGTAGTTACGACAGCCTAAAGTTGTCTGGCACAGATACGCAGTATTTT. This encodes CASSYDSLKLSGTDTQYF.

The chain uses TRBV19 and TRBJ2-2; 9 bases line up with TRBD1. The germline gives CDR1 LNHDA, CDR2 SQIVND (reference sequence). Trimming removed 6 bases from V and 7 bases from J; junction bases left unmatched: 9. The CDR3 runs to 15 residues. DNA for the CDR3: TGTGCCAGTAGATCCGGGACAGGGTTGATCGGGGAGCTGTTTTTT. This codes for CASRSGTGLIGELFF.

This chain links TRBV5-1 with TRBJ2-7; maybe TRBD2 (5 bases). CDR1 and CDR2 from the germline V gene are SGHRS and YFSETQ. This CDR3 is built from 12 residues. The V and J ends lost 4 bases and 5 bases respectively, with 10 bases between them. This chain's CDR3 is CASSTGLDEQYF. CDR3 nucleotide sequence: TGCGCCAGCAGCACCGGACTCGACGAGCAGTACTTC.

This clonotype has only a few counts. This sequence joins TRBV19 and TRBJ1-5, with TRBD1 matching 9 bases. Germline V gene data show CDR1 as LNHDA and CDR2 as SQIVND (reference sequence). CDR3 length: 17 amino acids. The V gene end was trimmed by 5 bases and the J gene end by 2 bases; junction bases not matched to a gene: 10. CDR3 sequence reads: CASSPDRGGYGNQPQHF. The DNA for the CDR3 is TGTGCCAGTAGTCCGGACAGGGGAGGGTACGGCAATCAGCCCCAGCATTTT.

The V call is TRBV20-1, the J call TRBJ2-7, with D tentatively TRBD1 (6 bases). The germline gives CDR1 DFQATT, CDR2 SNEGSKA (reference sequence). The CDR3 is 12 residues long. Trimming cost V 3 bases and J 3 bases, with 9 bases left between them. The CDR3 bases are TGCAGTGCTAGGCAGGGGTTCTACGAGCAGTACTTC. Its translation is CSARQGFYEQYF.

In its sample, this clonotype was seen a few times. V gene TRBV5-1 combines with J gene TRBJ1-6, with D perhaps matching TRBD1 (5 bases). CDR1 is SGHRS, CDR2 YFSETQ, per germline. Trimming shortened V by 4 bases and J by 6 bases, and 14 bases separated the two germline ends. The length of the CDR3 is 15 residues. The CDR3 coding sequence is TGCGCCAGCAGCAAGTCCGGGACGCCTAATTCACCCCTCCACTTT. Translation gives CASSKSGTPNSPLHF.